This T cell receptor beta chain was identified during a study of blood T cells in healthy people across ages. Sample-barcoded 5' priming and a J-beta primer mix drove a second PCR of roughly 7 to 11 cycles. TCRdb independently ran MiXCR on the 5' RACE reads; one entry per CDR3 protein. Of approximately 1.5 million distinct CDR3 sequences listed, about 35% were seen once; the top ten hold about 11%. The CDR3 spans 14 residues. Germline assignment: CDR1 MNHEY and CDR2 SVGAGI. With 6 bases removed from V and 2 bases from J, the gap between germline ends came to 13 bases. The sample taken for sequencing was blood. This clonotype was obtained from a woman aged 25 to 39 in good health. The chain recombines TRBV6-5 with TRBJ1-1, with TRBD1 as a possible D gene (6 bases). The CDR3 sequence: CASRITGKNTEAFF. The CDR3 DNA reads TGTGCCAGCAGGATCACAGGGAAAAACACTGAAGCTTTCTTT.